These 32 T cell receptor beta chains share one sample of origin, sequenced in a study of regulatory T cells in long-lasting Graves disease. In building TCR beta libraries, iRepertoire HTBI primers were used together with Arm-PCR of CDR3 regions. MiXCR was run by TCRdb on the multiplex PCR reads, yielding one entry per CDR3 protein. The table has about 430,000 distinct CDR3 sequences, over 20% seen once. Time point indicated: persistent/refractory GD, antithyroid drugs over 5 years with positive TRAb. Extracted RNA from PBMCs served as the source of the TCR library. Sample: peripheral blood mononuclear cells (PBMCs), taken when the disease was refractory, from a patient treated with antithyroid drugs. The receptors shown here come from a female donor with Graves disease.

This clonotype was seen only a few times. This chain joins TRBV18 and TRBJ2-5; TRBD2 matches at 8 bases. With 2 bases clipped from V and 7 bases from J, the junction kept 12 bases outside the gene matches. Looked up from germline, CDR1 is KGHSH and CDR2 is LQKENI. The CDR3 is 16 amino acids. The CDR3 DNA reads TGTGCCAGCTCACCATTAGCGGGAACCACCCAGGGGACCCAGTACTTC. Translated, it gives CASSPLAGTTQGTQYF. Full variable domain (remainder filled in from reference TRBV18 and TRBJ2-5): NAGVMQNPRHLVRRRGQEARLRCSPMKGHSHVYWYRQLPEEGLKFMVYLQKENIIDESGMPKERFSAEFPKEGPSILRIQQVVRGDSAAYFCASSPLAGTTQGTQYFGPGTRLLVL.

This clonotype was observed many times. This sequence joins TRBV6-1 and TRBJ2-7; D might be TRBD1 or TRBD2, each matching 5 bases. The CDR3 has 14 amino acids. Germline assignment: CDR1 MNHNS and CDR2 SASEGT. V lost 6 bases and J lost 3, with 15 bases in between. The CDR3 nucleotides read TGTGCCAGCAGGGGACGGACTGGGATCTACGAGCAGTACTTC. Translation: CASRGRTGIYEQYF.

V gene TRBV19 combines with J gene TRBJ2-2; the D gene is possibly TRBD1 (6 bases). Germline CDR1 reads LNHDA; CDR2 reads SQIVND (reference sequence). The CDR3 is 15 amino acids. V lost 3 bases, J lost 4 bases, and 12 bases lay in between. CDR3 residues: CASSIYGQSTGELFF. Written as DNA, the CDR3 is TGTGCCAGTAGTATTTATGGACAGTCCACCGGGGAGCTGTTTTTT. Variable domain in full (rest from reference TRBV19 and TRBJ2-2): DGGITQSPKYLFRKEGQNVTLSCEQNLNHDAMYWYRQDPGQGLRLIYYSQIVNDFQKGDIAEGYSVSREKKESFPLTVTSAQKNPTAFYLCASSIYGQSTGELFFGEGSRLTVL.

This clonotype was seen repeatedly, ten times or more. The chain has TRBV12-3 or TRBV12-4 and TRBJ2-7; 11 nucleotides line up with TRBD2. V shed 6 bases and J 2 bases; nucleotides not matched to a gene: 9. CDR3 size: 16 residues. As DNA, the CDR3 is TGTGCCAGCAGCCAAGGACTAGCGGGCGCAGCCTACGAGCAGTACTTC. Protein: CASSQGLAGAAYEQYF.

This chain uses TRBV7-9 with TRBJ2-2; a weak D match, TRBD1 (5 bases). The CDR3 contains 14 residues. CDR1 and CDR2 from the germline V gene are SEHNR and FQNEAQ (reference sequence). Trimming stripped 3 bases from V and 6 bases from J, with 11 bases between. CDR3 DNA sequence: TGTGCCAGCAGCTTTGGGGCTGTAGCCGGGGAGCTGTTTTTT. It yields the protein CASSFGAVAGELFF.

This clonotype has a handful of counts. A junction boundary mismatches the germline segment, possibly from a read error. CDR3 residues: CASSPQLATVLLNQQFF. The CDR3 DNA sequence: TGTGCCAGCAGTCCTCAACTAGCGACAGTCTTGCTCAATCAGCAGTTCTTC. This rearrangement joins TRBV28 to TRBJ2-1, with TRBD2 matching 7 bases. The CDR3 length is 17 residues. The V gene's germline CDR1 is MDHEN and CDR2 SYDVKM.

This clonotype turned up a few times. CDR3 nucleotides: TGTGCCAGCGGGGGCTACGGGGCCAACGTCCTGACTTTC. It codes for CASGGYGANVLTF. V and J are TRBV6-4 and TRBJ2-6, with D perhaps matching TRBD1 (6 bases). Deletions cut 8 bases from V and 4 bases from J, with 9 bases between. Germline-derived CDR1 and CDR2 are MRHNA and SNTAGT. The CDR3 runs 13 residues.

CDR3 loop: CSARVPAQETQYF. CDR3 coding DNA: TGCAGTGCTAGGGTCCCAGCCCAAGAGACCCAGTACTTC. This chain connects TRBV20-1 to TRBJ2-5; D is unclear. The germline V gene has CDR1 DFQATT and CDR2 SNEGSKA (reference sequence). V was shortened by 3 bases and J by 1 base, with 9 bases between the two germline ends. CDR3 length: 13 amino acids.

The V gene is TRBV20-1, the J gene TRBJ1-4; possibly TRBD1 for D (5 bases). V lost 5 bases to trimming and J lost 8 bases, with 18 bases between them. Germline assignment: CDR1 DFQATT and CDR2 SNEGSKA (reference sequence). This CDR3 comprises 14 residues. The CDR3 DNA is TGCAGTGCTCCTATAACAGGAGTAAGCGAAAAACTGTTTTTT. This codes for CSAPITGVSEKLFF.

This clonotype has more than one count but fewer than ten. CDR3 region: CASSFAGVLPASNQPQHF. The CDR3, as DNA: TGTGCCAGCAGCTTTGCAGGGGTTCTTCCGGCTAGCAATCAGCCCCAGCATTTT. The rearrangement links TRBV5-5 to TRBJ1-5, with TRBD1 as a possible D gene (6 bases). The germline V and J ends were trimmed by 2 bases and 0 bases, with 18 bases remaining between them. There are 18 residues in the CDR3. Per germline, CDR1 SGHKS and CDR2 YYEKEE (reference sequence).

In this sample, this clonotype turned up many times. The V gene is TRBV6-5, the J gene TRBJ1-1; no firm D call. This CDR3 spans 14 amino acids. The V gene's germline CDR1 is MNHEY and CDR2 SVGAGI. Trimming left V 0 bases short and J 1 base short, with 6 bases between. The CDR3 DNA reads TGTGCCAGCAGTTACTCGGGCACGAACACTGAAGCTTTCTTT. Amino acids: CASSYSGTNTEAFF.

In its sample, this clonotype was seen many times. The CDR3 DNA is TGTGCCAGCAGTAACAGGGTATTGGTCAAAAACATTCAGTACTTC. Translating gives CASSNRVLVKNIQYF. The V and J genes are TRBV28 and TRBJ2-4, with D possibly matching TRBD1 (6 bases). Germline V CDR1 and CDR2: MDHEN, SYDVKM. This CDR3 region has 15 residues. V gave up 5 bases and J gave up 3 bases, with 14 bases separating them.

The sample holds a few counts of this clonotype. The chain carries TRBV6-5 and TRBJ2-7; D gene unclear. Germline V lookup: CDR1 MNHEY, CDR2 SVGAGI. The V end was cut by 2 bases, the J end by 2 bases, with 16 bases between. The CDR3 consists of 16 residues. CDR3 residues: CASSYSAQQQTYEQYF. The CDR3 DNA follows: TGTGCCAGCAGTTACAGCGCCCAGCAGCAGACCTACGAGCAGTACTTC.

The chain has TRBV7-3 and TRBJ2-2, with D tentatively TRBD2 (5 bases). The CDR3 extends over 11 amino acids. Germline V gene data show CDR1 as SGHTA and CDR2 as FQGTGA. V shed 8 bases and J shed 4 bases, with 5 bases lying between them. CDR3 region: CASGSTGELFF. The CDR3 DNA sequence: TGTGCCAGCGGGAGCACCGGGGAGCTGTTTTTT.

This clonotype was detected ten times or more. This chain connects TRBV29-1 to TRBJ2-5, with TRBD2 identical over 11 bases. The CDR3 has 15 amino acids. With V trimmed by 1 base and J by 5 bases, 6 bases remained unmatched. CDR1 is SQVTM, CDR2 ANQGSEA, per germline. CDR3 loop: CSVEVAGTSGETQYF. DNA of the CDR3: TGCAGCGTTGAAGTTGCTGGGACTAGCGGCGAGACCCAGTACTTC. Complete variable domain (other parts from reference TRBV29-1 and TRBJ2-5): SAVISQKPSRDICQRGTSLTIQCQVDSQVTMMFWYRQQPGQSLTLIATANQGSEATYESGFVIDKFPISRPNLTFSTLTVSNMSPEDSSIYLCSVEVAGTSGETQYFGPGTRLLVL.

The chain joins TRBV4-1 to TRBJ2-5; 7 bases match TRBD2. V lost 3 bases and J lost 7; bases outside the gene matches: 8. The germline gives CDR1 MGHRA, CDR2 YSYEKL. The CDR3 is made up of 14 amino acids. CDR3: CASSQAGEPGTQYF. The CDR3 DNA is TGCGCCAGCAGCCAGGCGGGGGAGCCCGGGACCCAGTACTTC.

At least ten counts were recorded for this clonotype. CDR3 loop: CASSFQGAPYEQYF. Here the CDR3 DNA reads TGTGCCAGCAGTTTTCAGGGGGCGCCCTACGAGCAGTACTTC. V usage is TRBV27 and J usage is TRBJ2-7; the match to TRBD1 covers 8 bases. The CDR3 loop spans 14 amino acids. Germline CDR1 and CDR2: MNHEY and SMNVEV (reference sequence). Trimming removed 3 bases from V and 2 bases from J; junction bases left unmatched: 3.

This clonotype has at least ten counts. The V and J genes are TRBV27 and TRBJ2-7; D tentatively fits TRBD1 or TRBD2 (5 bases each). The germline V and J ends were trimmed by 8 bases and 0 bases, with 11 bases remaining between them. The CDR3 extends over 13 amino acids. Germline V gene sequence: CDR1 MNHEY, CDR2 SMNVEV (reference sequence). In DNA form, the CDR3 reads TGTGCCAGCTACGGGGCCTTCTCCTACGAGCAGTACTTC. Encoded protein: CASYGAFSYEQYF.

Comment on this clonotype: Germline is not matched at one junction end, which may reflect a read error. The chain links TRBV5-6 to TRBJ1-2; 9 bases fit TRBD1. The length of the CDR3 is 11 residues. The germline CDR1 and CDR2 sequences are SGHDT and YYEEEE. As DNA, the CDR3 is TGTGCCAACAGCCGACAGGGGGTCTACACCTTC. Protein product: CANSRQGVYTF.

The rearrangement uses TRBV7-8 and TRBJ2-7; 10 bases align to TRBD2. Germline V lookup: CDR1 SGHVS, CDR2 FQNEAQ. The CDR3 is 15 residues long. After removal of 5 bases from V and 6 bases from J, the junction contained 10 bases not matched to a gene. The CDR3: CASSLFPSGRGEQYF. The CDR3 bases are TGTGCCAGCAGCCTCTTCCCCAGCGGGAGGGGCGAGCAGTACTTC.

This clonotype was counted at least ten times. V gene TRBV7-3 combines with J gene TRBJ1-1, with a possible D match to TRBD1 (6 bases). The CDR3 has 15 amino acids. The V gene lost 2 bases and the J gene lost 2 bases, with 12 bases spanning the gap. Germline V gene data show CDR1 as SGHTA and CDR2 as FQGTGA. CDR3 amino acids: CASSLDGQPNTEAFF. Written as DNA, the CDR3 is TGTGCCAGCAGCTTAGACGGACAGCCCAACACTGAAGCTTTCTTT.

In its sample, this clonotype was seen many times. The chain combines TRBV2 with TRBJ2-2; D is uncertain. Trimming took off 7 bases at V and 4 bases at J, with 10 bases between the two ends. Germline CDR1 reads SNHLY; CDR2 reads FYNNEI. CDR3 length: 13 residues. The CDR3 DNA is TGTGCCAGCACCGATTGGGGCACCGGGGAGCTGTTTTTT. Protein: CASTDWGTGELFF. The whole variable domain, filled in from reference TRBV2 and TRBJ2-2, reads EPEVTQTPSHQVTQMGQEVILRCVPISNHLYFYWYRQILGQKVEFLVSFYNNEISEKSEIFDDQFSVERPDGSNFTLKIRSTKLEDSAMYFCASTDWGTGELFFGEGSRLTVL.

Notes on this clonotype: One end of the junction does not line up with germline, which may come from a read error. The chain combines TRBV5-1 with TRBJ2-1; 9 nucleotides match TRBD1. Germline values: CDR1 SGHRS, CDR2 YFSETQ. The CDR3 extends over 15 amino acids. CDR3 residues: CASSLGTGSYNEQFF. The CDR3 nucleotides are TGTGCCAGCAGCTTAGGGACAGGGTCCTACAATGAGCAGTTCTTC.

V and J are TRBV28 and TRBJ1-2, with D perhaps matching TRBD1 (6 bases). CDR1 and CDR2 (germline): MDHEN, SYDVKM. The CDR3 spans 18 residues. CDR3 sequence (DNA): TGTGCTATCGATAAGACCTACGAAGGAGGGGGAATCGGCTACGGCTACACCTTC. Its protein product is CAIDKTYEGGGIGYGYTF.

This chain joins TRBV29-1 and TRBJ2-2, with a tentative D call TRBD2 (6 bases). Trimming cost V 4 bases and J 5 bases, with 11 bases left between them. This CDR3 is built from 13 residues. The germline V gene has CDR1 SQVTM and CDR2 ANQGSEA. The CDR3 here is CSVGTGGTGELFF. CDR3 coding DNA: TGCAGCGTTGGTACCGGGGGAACCGGGGAGCTGTTTTTT.

A word on this clonotype: The junction departs from germline at one end; a sequencing error may be responsible. The J gene is TRBJ2-7, the V gene TRBV10-3; D may be TRBD1 (5 bases). The germline V gene has CDR1 ENHRY and CDR2 SYGVKD. The CDR3 runs 12 residues. The DNA of the CDR3 is TGTGCCATCAGTGAGAGGGGCTACGAGCAGTGCTTC. Its translation: CAISERGYEQCF.

With respect to this clonotype: Compared with germline, one end of the junction differs, possibly owing to a read error. The CDR3 loop is CGARDYWLAGGETQYF. In DNA, the CDR3 is TGCGGTGCTAGAGATTATTGGCTAGCGGGAGGTGAGACCCAGTACTTC. The V and J genes are TRBV20-1 and TRBJ2-5, with TRBD2 matching 11 bases. The germline gives CDR1 DFQATT, CDR2 SNEGSKA (reference sequence). This CDR3 spans 16 amino acids.

This clonotype was observed at least ten times. V usage is TRBV28 and J usage is TRBJ2-7; D gene uncertain. Trimming removed 4 bases at V and 0 bases at J, with 10 bases between. Germline V CDR1 and CDR2: MDHEN, SYDVKM. The CDR3 is made up of 14 amino acids. The DNA for the CDR3 is TGTGCCAGCAGTTGGTCTGAGATCTCCTACGAGCAGTACTTC. Translated: CASSWSEISYEQYF.

This clonotype has at least ten counts. This chain links TRBV7-8 with TRBJ2-7; possibly TRBD2 for D (6 bases). This CDR3 is 15 amino acids long. CDR1 and CDR2 from the germline V gene are SGHVS and FQNEAQ. The germline V and J ends were trimmed by 5 bases and 5 bases, with 19 bases remaining between them. The CDR3 DNA reads as TGTGCCAGCAGCCCGCAAGCGGGCCTGCTGGACGAGCAGTACTTC. It is translated as CASSPQAGLLDEQYF.

The genes are TRBV11-1 and TRBJ2-7, with TRBD1 matching 11 bases. V shed 5 bases and J 4 bases; nucleotides not matched to a gene: 10. The germline V gene encodes CDR1 SGHAT and CDR2 FQDESV (reference sequence). This CDR3 has 16 residues. CDR3 amino acids: CASSESLGQGAYEQYF. CDR3 DNA sequence: TGTGCCAGCAGCGAGAGCCTAGGACAGGGGGCTTACGAGCAGTACTTC.

This sequence joins TRBV20-1 and TRBJ1-1; D remains ambiguous. The CDR3 has 11 amino acids. Trimming pared 2 bases from V and 7 bases from J, leaving 8 bases between. Germline loops: CDR1 DFQATT, CDR2 SNEGSKA (reference sequence). This chain's CDR3 is CSARSRGEAFF. The DNA of the CDR3 is TGCAGTGCTAGATCCCGGGGTGAAGCTTTCTTT.

This clonotype showed up many times. The rearrangement links TRBV28 to TRBJ1-2; D uncertain. The V end was cut by 1 base, the J end by 2 bases, with 8 bases between. This CDR3 is 14 amino acids long. Germline V gene sequence: CDR1 MDHEN, CDR2 SYDVKM. The CDR3 DNA is TGTGCCAGCAGTTTATACTTGGGGAACTATGGCTACACCTTC. This gives the protein CASSLYLGNYGYTF.